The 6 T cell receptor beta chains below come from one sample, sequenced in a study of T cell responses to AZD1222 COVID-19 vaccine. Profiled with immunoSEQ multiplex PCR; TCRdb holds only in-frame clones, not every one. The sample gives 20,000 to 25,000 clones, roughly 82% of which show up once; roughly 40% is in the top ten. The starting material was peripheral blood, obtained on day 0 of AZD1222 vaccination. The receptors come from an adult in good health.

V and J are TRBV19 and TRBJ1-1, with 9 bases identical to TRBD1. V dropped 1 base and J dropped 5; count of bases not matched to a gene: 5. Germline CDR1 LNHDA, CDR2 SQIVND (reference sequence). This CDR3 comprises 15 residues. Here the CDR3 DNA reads TGTGCCAGTAGTATAGTGACACAGGGGGCAACTGAAGCTTTCTTT. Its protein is CASSIVTQGATEAFF.

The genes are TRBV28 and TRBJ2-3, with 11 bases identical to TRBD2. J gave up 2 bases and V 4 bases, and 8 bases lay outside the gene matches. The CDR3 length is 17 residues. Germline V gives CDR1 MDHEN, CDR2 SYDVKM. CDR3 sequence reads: CASSSVRLAGYTDTQYF. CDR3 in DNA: TGTGCCAGCAGTTCCGTCCGACTAGCGGGGTACACAGATACGCAGTATTTT. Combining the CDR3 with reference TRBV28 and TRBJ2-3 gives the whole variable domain DVKVTQSSRYLVKRTGEKVFLECVQDMDHENMFWYRQDPGLGLRLIYFSYDVKMKEKGDIPEGYSVSREKKERFSLILESASTNQTSMYLCASSSVRLAGYTDTQYFGPGTRLTVL.

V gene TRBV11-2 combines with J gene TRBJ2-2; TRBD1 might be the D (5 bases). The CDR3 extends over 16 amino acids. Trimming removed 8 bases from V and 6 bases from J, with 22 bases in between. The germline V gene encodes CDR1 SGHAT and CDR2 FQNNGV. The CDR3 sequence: CASRNPWQGLSGELFF. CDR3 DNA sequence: TGTGCCAGCCGAAATCCGTGGCAGGGTTTATCCGGGGAGCTGTTTTTT.

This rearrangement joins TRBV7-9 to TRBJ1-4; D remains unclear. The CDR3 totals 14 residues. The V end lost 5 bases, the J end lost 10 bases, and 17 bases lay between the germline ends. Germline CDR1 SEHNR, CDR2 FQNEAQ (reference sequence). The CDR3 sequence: CASSPPQSKGKLFF. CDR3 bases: TGTGCCAGCAGCCCCCCCCAGTCGAAAGGAAAACTGTTTTTT.

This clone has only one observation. CDR3 nucleotides: TGTGCCAGCAGCCCCGCGGCAGGTAATGCAGATACGCAGTATTTT. This translates into CASSPAAGNADTQYF. This chain links TRBV4-2 with TRBJ2-3; D unresolved. The CDR3 has 15 amino acids. Germline CDR1 reads LGHNA; CDR2 reads YNFKEQ. V was cut by 4 bases and J by 4 bases, with 15 bases left in between.

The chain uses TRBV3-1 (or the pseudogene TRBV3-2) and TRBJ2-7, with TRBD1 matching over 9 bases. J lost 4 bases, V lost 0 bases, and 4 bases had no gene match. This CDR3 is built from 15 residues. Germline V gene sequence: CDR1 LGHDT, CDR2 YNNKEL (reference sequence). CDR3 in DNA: TGTGCCAGCAGCCAAGAAAACAGGGGGCGATACGAGCAGTACTTC. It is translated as CASSQENRGRYEQYF.